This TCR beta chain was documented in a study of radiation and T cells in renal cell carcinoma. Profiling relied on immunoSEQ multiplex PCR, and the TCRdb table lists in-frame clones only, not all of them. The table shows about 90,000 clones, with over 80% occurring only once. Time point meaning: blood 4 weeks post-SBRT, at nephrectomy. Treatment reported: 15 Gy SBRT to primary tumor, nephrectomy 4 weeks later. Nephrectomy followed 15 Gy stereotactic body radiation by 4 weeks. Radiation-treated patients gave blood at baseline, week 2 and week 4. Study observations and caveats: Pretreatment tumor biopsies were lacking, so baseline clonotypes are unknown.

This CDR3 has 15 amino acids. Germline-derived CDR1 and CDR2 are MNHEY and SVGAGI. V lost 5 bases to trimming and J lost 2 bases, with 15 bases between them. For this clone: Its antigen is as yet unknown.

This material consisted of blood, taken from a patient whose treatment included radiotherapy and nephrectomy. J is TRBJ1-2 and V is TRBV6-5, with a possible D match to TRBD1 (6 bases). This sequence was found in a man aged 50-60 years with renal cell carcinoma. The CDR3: CASSRGTPSNYGYTF. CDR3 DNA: TGTGCCAGCAGTCGTGGGACACCTAGCAACTATGGCTACACCTTC.